The present T cell receptor beta chain was sequenced within a study of blood T cell repertoires in COVID-19. For the study at large: Acute-phase and convalescent COVID-19 samples originated in the United States, Italy and Spain.

The CDR3 extends over 18 amino acids. The germline V gene encodes CDR1 LGHDT and CDR2 YNNKEL (reference sequence). J gave up 2 bases and V 2 bases, and 7 bases lay outside the gene matches. Under the authors' procedure: Reference gene primer amplification yielded estimated nucleated cell counts. This table comes from immunoSEQ multiplex PCR, and its TCRdb copy is limited to in-frame clones, with some not included. The DNA gave D and trimming, while V, J and clone size come from that table. In the table there are 170,000 or so clones, 65% to 85% of which are singletons. In this sample, this clone turned up once.

The V and J genes are TRBV3-1 (or the pseudogene TRBV3-2) and TRBJ2-3; 13 nucleotides align to TRBD2. This TCR was recovered from a woman aged 55-70 years with acute or convalescent COVID-19. Input material: peripheral blood. CDR3 nucleotide sequence: TGTGCCAGCAGCCAACCGTGGGGGACTAGCGGGACCACAGATACGCAGTATTTT. Translating it yields CASSQPWGTSGTTDTQYF.